This T cell receptor (beta chain) was found in a study of T cells in Graves' hyperthyroidism and ophthalmopathy (dated by TCRdb to 2018 to 2020). At the level of the whole study: Peripheral blood samples were taken at initial diagnosis, before any treatment was given. The roughly 94 discovery patients were randomly divided into training and test sets at a 7:3 ratio. A discovery cohort of about a hundred patients, about 40 with Graves' ophthalmopathy and 55 to 65 with stable Graves' hyperthyroidism, was used to find distinguishing TCR V-J signatures. Thyroid tissue and blood T-cell repertoires from roughly 6 Graves' hyperthyroidism patients were also compared in the study. After blood sampling, hyperthyroidism patients were treated with methimazole at a starting dose of 30 mg daily, and ophthalmopathy patients were treated with high-dose intravenous methylprednisolone. TCR Vbeta CDR3 sequencing of fewer than 150 peripheral blood samples (43 ophthalmopathy, under 80 hyperthyroidism and around 17 progressor patients) is reported in the paper. Whether ophthalmopathy could be predicted prospectively was tested in an independent validation cohort made up of 18 hyperthyroidism patients plus 17 patients who later progressed to ophthalmopathy.

In the ophthalmopathy patients, disease was moderately to severely active, with a Clinical Activity Score of 3 or more, a NOSPECS grade of 4 or more, and a duration of less than 3 months. Any patient with an uncontrolled infection, another autoimmune disease, pregnancy or lactation was excluded. Clinical symptoms, serum thyroxine and TRAb, thyroid ultrasound, and orbital computed tomography formed the basis for the diagnoses. PBMCs were separated from roughly 9.3 ml of fresh peripheral blood using Ficoll-Paque density gradient centrifugation. Trizol reagent was used to extract total RNA, and RNA quality was then checked on an Agilent 2100 Bioanalyzer. In regard to this clonotype: Its antigen remains unidentified. No base quality information exists; no much larger clone differs at one position.

Trimming at the junction amounts to 5 bases on V and 1 base on J, and the germline ends lie 11 bases apart. CDR1 and CDR2, looked up from the germline V gene (reference sequence), are LNHDA and SQIVND. Measured from the cysteine to the phenylalanine, the CDR3 is 14 residues long. Kept here is only the CDR3 DNA, which spans 42 bases and is read in frame from base 1. The TCR beta CDR3 regions were amplified from RNA transcripts. The TCR CDR3 was subjected to a first round of RT-PCR using the HTBI primer set and the Qiagen OneStep RT-PCR kit. The libraries were constructed in a second round of multiplex PCR and then size-selected and purified. Libraries were sequenced paired-end with 100 bp reads on an Illumina HiSeq2000. Per the source publication's procedure: SOAPnuke was used to process the raw data, with reads discarded if the reads contained adapters or uncalled bases, had a mean Phred below 15, or lacked an exact constant-primer or identifier match. High-quality paired reads were merged with COPE v1.2.5, and unique nucleotide sequences were defined as clonotypes. MiTCR v1.1 was used to align the clonotypes against IMGT TRBV, TRBD and TRBJ reference segments. The analysis included only V-J combinations with a frequency above 0.0001, which together covered more than 99% of the repertoires. A TCS score was defined as the ratio of F50 (clonal expansion) to E x V (chaos), with BLOSUM62-based TCRdist applied between CDR3 peptides within each V-J. Welch's t-statistics and random forest reduced fewer than 600 V-J features to fewer than 15, which were used in a naive Bayes classifier (R e1071). TCRdb took the public reads, trimmed them with fastp at Q25, ran MiXCR for clone calling and kept in-frame beta chains. Each entry is one CDR3 protein sequence, shown with its most common DNA and genes. The V and J calls shown here were made by TCRdb, not taken from the authors' results. Recorded for this sample are around 400,000 distinct CDR3 sequences; 12% to 15% of them occurred a single time. Roughly 20% of the sample rests with the top ten.

General study outcomes and caveats: No statistical method was used to set the sample size in advance, and investigators knew the group allocation. Most expanded thyroid clonotypes (frequency above 0.001) were also found in blood, which suggests that blood repertoires may mirror thyroid immune responses. A 13 V-J signature model separated ophthalmopathy from stable hyperthyroidism, with just over 85% sensitivity and around 84% specificity in cross-validation and 80%/75% in testing. During validation, the model predicted progression to ophthalmopathy a median of about 5.9 months ahead of onset, with roughly 65% sensitivity and 72.22% specificity.

Sequencing was carried out using blood. This receptor was taken from a woman aged 55 to 70 with Graves' ophthalmopathy. The sequence joins TRBV19 to TRBJ1-1; the D gene lacks a confident call. The CDR3 region has the sequence CASSLQAENTEAFF. The base sequence is TGTGCCAGTAGTCTTCAGGCAGAGAACACTGAAGCTTTCTTT.